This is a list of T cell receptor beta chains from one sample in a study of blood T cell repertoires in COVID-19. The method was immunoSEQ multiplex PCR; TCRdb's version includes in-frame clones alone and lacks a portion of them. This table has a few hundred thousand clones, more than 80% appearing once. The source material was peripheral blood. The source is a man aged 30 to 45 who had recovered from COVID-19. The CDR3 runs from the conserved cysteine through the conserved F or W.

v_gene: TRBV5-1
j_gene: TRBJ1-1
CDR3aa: CASSLSPMGQNTEAFF

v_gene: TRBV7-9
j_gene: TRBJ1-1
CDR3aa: CASSLWSGGSTEAFF

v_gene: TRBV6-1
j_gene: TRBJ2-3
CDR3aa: CASSDRVLAGSDTQYF

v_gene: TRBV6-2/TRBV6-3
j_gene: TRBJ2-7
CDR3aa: CASSYLYEQYF

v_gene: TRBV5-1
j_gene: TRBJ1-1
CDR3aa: CASSNQATPTEAFF

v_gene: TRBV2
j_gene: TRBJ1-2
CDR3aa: CASSEQQGAVWGYTF

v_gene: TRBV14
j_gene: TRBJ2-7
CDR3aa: CASSQGAGYGEQYF

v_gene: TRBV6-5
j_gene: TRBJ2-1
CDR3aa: CASSWGTVPYNEQFF

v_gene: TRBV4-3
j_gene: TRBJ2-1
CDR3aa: CASSQEPSGGSYNEQFF

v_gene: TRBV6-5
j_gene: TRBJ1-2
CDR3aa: CASSSTGLGYTF

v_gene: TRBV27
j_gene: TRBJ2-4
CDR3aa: CASRLTGGTLAKNIQYF

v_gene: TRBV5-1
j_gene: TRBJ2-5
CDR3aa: CASSTGLAGETQYF

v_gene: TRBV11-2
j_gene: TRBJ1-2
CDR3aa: CASSFDAGTGVDANYGYTF

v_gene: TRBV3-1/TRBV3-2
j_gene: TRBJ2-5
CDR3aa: CASSQGGTSGGVETQYF

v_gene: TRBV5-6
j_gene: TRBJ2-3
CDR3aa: CASSPVRTDTQYF

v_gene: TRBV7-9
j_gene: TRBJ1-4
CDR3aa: CASNLDSNEKLFF

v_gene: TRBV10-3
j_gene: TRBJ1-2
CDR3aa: CAISESQGRGSYGYTF

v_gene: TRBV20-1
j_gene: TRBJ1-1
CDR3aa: CIAEKNTEAFF

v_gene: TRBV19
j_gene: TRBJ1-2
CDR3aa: CASSILTGRNGYTF

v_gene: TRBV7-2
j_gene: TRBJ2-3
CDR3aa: CASSLGLAGGQDTQYF

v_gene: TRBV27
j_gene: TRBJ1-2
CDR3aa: CASSSGQATKNNYGYTF

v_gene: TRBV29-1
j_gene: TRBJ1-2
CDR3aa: CSVDQSGGGYGYTF

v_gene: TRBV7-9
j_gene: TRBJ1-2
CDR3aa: CASSLAPTGMSDGYTF

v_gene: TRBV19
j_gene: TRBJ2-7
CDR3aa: CASSSTGTGNEQYF

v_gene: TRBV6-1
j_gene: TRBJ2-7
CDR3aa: CASTPYRGYEQYF

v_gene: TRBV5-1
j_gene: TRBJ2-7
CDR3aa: CASSFTGQGPYEQYF

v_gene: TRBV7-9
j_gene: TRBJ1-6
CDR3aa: CASSLVQGQSPLHF

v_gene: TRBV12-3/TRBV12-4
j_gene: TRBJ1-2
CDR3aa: CASSLMTGSGYTF

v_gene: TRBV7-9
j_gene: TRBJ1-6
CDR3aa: CASSFGQGGTPLHF

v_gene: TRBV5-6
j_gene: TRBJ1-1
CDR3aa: CASSLSTEAFF

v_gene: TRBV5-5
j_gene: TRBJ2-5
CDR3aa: CASSSGLAGLYQETQYF

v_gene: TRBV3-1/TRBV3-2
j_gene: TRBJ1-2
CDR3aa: CASSHDDRGRVLPGYTF

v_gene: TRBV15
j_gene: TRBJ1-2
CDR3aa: CATSRGQGLYGYTF

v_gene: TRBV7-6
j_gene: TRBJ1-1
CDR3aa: CASSLGSGLENTEAFF

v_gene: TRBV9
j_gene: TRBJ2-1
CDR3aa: CASSGQGYNEQFF

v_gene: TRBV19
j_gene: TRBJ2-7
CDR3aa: CASSGTSGGAYEQYF

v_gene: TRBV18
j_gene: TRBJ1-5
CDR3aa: CASSPVAEGNQPQHF

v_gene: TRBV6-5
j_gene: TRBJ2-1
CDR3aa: CASSQAYNEQFF

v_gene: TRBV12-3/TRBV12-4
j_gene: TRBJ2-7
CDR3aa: CASKEGFSYEQYF

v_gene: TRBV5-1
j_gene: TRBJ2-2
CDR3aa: CASSQGQGVTGELFF

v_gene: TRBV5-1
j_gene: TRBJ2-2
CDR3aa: CASSFSGGATGELFF

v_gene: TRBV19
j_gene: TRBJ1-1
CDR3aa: CASGGTVTEAFF

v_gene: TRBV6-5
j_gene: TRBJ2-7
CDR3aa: CATGPQQQYF

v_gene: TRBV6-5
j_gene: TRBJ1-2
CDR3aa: CASRRQELYGYTF

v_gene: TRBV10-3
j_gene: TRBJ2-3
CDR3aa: CAISDYTDTQYF

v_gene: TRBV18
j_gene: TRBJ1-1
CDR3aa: CASSPDRATEAFF

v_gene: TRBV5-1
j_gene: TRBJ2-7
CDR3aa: CASSTGNYEQYF

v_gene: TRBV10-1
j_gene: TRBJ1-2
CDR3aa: CASSYDSGYGYTF

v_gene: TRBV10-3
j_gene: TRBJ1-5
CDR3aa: CAISGTGDGQPQHF

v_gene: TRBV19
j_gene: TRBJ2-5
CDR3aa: CASSTGQGIETQYF

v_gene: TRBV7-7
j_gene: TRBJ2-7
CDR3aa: CASSPRGVDEQYF

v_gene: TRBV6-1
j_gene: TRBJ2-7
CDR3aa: CASSEQGTIYEQHF

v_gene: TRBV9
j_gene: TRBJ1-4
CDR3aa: CASSVGSRGGEKLFF

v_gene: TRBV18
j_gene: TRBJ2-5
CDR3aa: CASSPAVGQQETQYF

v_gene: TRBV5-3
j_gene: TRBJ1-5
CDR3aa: CARSPPSYSNQPQHF

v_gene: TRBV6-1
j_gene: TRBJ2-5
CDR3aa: CASSEARLPGSETQYF

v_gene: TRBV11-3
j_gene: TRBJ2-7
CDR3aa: CASSLRQGGGEQYF

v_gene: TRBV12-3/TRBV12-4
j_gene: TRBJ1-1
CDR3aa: CASSFRNTEAFF

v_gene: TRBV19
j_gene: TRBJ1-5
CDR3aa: CASRLGQTYNQPQHF

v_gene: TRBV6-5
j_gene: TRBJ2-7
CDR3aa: CASRDRVVPYEQYF